This record concerns one T cell receptor beta chain sequence. These data are taken from a study of identifying expanded T cells in peripheral blood. The assay was immunoSEQ multiplex PCR, and TCRdb's table has in-frame clones only and misses some. The sample lists over 85,000 clones, more than 75% occurring once. Collection occurred without any documented infections or immune events in donors. In germline, CDR1 is MGHDK, CDR2 SYGVNS. This CDR3 is built from 15 residues. V was shortened by 4 bases and J by 0 bases, with 12 bases between the two germline ends. The V call is TRBV25-1, the J call TRBJ1-1; the D gene is possibly TRBD1 (6 bases). The sample comprised blood. This receptor was taken from a person aged 18 to 75 in good health. CDR3 in amino acids: CASSVDSGVNTEAFF. The CDR3 region has the DNA TGTGCCAGCAGTGTGGATTCAGGGGTGAACACTGAAGCTTTCTTT.